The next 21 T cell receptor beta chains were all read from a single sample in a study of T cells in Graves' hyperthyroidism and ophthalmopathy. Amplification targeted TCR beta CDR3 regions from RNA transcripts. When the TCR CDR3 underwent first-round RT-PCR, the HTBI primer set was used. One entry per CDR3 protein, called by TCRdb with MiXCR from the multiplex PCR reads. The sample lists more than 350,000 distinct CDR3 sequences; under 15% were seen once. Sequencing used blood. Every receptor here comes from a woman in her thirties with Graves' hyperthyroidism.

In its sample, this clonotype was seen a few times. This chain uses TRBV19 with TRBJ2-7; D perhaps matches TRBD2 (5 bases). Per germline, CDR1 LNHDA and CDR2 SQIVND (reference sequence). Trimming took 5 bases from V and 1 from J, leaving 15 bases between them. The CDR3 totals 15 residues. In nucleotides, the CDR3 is TGTGCCAGTAGTTCGTACCCGGGAACATCCTACGAGCAGTACTTC. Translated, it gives CASSSYPGTSYEQYF.

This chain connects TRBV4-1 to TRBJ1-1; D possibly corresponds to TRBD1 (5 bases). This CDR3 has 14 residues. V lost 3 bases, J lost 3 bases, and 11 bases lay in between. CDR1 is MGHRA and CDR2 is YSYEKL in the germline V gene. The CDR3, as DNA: TGCGCCAGCAGCCAGGGGGAGGGGTACACTGAAGCTTTCTTT. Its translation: CASSQGEGYTEAFF.

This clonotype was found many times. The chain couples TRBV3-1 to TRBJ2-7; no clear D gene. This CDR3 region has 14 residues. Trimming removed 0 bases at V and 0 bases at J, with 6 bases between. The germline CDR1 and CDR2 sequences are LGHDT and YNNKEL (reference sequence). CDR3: CASSQDPLSYEQYF. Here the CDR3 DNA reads TGTGCCAGCAGCCAAGACCCCCTCTCCTACGAGCAGTACTTC.

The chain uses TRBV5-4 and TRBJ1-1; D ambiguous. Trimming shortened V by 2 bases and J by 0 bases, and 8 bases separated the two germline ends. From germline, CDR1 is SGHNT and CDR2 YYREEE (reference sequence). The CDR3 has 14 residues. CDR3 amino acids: CASSLSSVNTEAFF. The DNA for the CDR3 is TGTGCCAGCAGCTTAAGTTCCGTGAACACTGAAGCTTTCTTT. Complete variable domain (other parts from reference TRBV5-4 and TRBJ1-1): ETGVTQSPTHLIKTRGQQVTLRCSSQSGHNTVSWYQQALGQGPQFIFQYYREEENGRGNFPPRFSGLQFPNYSSELNVNALELDDSALYLCASSLSSVNTEAFFGQGTRLTVV.

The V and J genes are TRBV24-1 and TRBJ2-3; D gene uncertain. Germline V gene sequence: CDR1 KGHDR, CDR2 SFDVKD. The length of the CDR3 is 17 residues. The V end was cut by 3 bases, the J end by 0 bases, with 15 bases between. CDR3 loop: CATSDHQVDISTDTQYF. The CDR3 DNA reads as TGTGCCACCAGTGATCACCAAGTTGATATTAGCACAGATACGCAGTATTTT.

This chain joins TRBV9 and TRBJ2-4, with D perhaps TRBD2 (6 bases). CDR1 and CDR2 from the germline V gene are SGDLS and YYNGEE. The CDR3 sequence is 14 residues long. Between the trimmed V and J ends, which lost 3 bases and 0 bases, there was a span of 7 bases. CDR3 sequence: CASSAGLAKNIQYF. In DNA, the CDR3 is TGTGCCAGCAGCGCGGGACTAGCCAAAAACATTCAGTACTTC.

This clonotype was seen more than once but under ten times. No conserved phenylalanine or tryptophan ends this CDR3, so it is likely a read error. The CDR3 sequence is CASSDRRGDNEQYS. CDR3 nucleotides: TGTGCCAGCAGTGATCGCAGGGGGGACAACGAGCAGTACTCC. The rearrangement joins TRBV2 to TRBJ2-7, with D possibly being TRBD1 (7 bases). Germline CDR1 and CDR2: SNHLY and FYNNEI. The CDR3 runs 14 residues. V was clipped by 3 bases and J by 5 bases, with 14 bases between them.

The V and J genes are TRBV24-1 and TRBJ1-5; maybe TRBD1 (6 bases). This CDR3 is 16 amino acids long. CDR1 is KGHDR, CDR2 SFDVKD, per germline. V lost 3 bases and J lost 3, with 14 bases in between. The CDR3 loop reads CATSDRDKGNNQPQHF. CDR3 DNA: TGTGCCACCAGTGATCGGGACAAAGGAAACAATCAGCCCCAGCATTTT.

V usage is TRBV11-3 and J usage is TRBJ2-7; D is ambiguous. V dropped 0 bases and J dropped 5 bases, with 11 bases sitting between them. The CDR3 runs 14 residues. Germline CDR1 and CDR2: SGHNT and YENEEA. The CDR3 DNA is TGTGCCAGCAGCTTAGACATGGGCGCGCACGAGCAGTACTTC. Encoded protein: CASSLDMGAHEQYF.

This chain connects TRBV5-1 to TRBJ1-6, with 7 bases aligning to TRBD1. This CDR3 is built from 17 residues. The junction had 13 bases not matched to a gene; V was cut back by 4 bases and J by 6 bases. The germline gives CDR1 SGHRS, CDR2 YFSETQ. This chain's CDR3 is CASSRADRESGNSPLHF. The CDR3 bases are TGCGCCAGCAGCAGAGCCGACAGGGAATCTGGTAATTCACCCCTCCACTTT.

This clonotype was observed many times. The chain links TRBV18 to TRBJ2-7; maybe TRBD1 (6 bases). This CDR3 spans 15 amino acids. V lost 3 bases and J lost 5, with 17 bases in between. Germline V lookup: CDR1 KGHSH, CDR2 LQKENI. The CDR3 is CASSPPAQGHNEQYF. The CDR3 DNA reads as TGTGCCAGCTCACCCCCTGCGCAGGGGCACAACGAGCAGTACTTC.

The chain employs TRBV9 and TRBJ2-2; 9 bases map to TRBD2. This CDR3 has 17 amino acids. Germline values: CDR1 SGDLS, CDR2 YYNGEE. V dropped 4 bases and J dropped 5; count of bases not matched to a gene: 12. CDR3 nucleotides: TGTGCCAGCAGCCCGCGGGGTAGCGGGGGTACAACCGGGGAGCTGTTTTTT. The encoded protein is CASSPRGSGGTTGELFF.

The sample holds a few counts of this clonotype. CDR3 sequence reads: CATSDASAPYEQYF. The DNA of the CDR3 is TGTGCCACCAGTGATGCCTCGGCCCCCTACGAGCAGTACTTC. The chain is built from TRBV24-1 and TRBJ2-7, with D hard to call. The ends were cut back, 3 bases at V and 2 bases at J, with 10 bases in the middle. This CDR3 is built from 14 residues. Looked up from germline, CDR1 is KGHDR and CDR2 is SFDVKD.

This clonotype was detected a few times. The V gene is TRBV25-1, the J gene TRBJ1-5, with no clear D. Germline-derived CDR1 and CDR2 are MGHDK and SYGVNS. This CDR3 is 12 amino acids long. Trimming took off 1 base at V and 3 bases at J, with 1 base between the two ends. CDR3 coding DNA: TGTGCCAGCAGTGAATTCAATCAGCCCCAGCATTTT. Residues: CASSEFNQPQHF.

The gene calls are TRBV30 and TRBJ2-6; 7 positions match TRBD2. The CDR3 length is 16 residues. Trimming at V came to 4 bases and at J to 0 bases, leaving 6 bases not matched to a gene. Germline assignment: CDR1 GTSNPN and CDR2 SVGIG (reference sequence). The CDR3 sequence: CAWTRGGFSGANVLTF. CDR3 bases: TGTGCCTGGACCCGGGGAGGGTTCTCTGGGGCCAACGTCCTGACTTTC. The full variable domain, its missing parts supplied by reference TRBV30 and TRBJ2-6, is SQTIHQWPATLVQPVGSPLSLECTVEGTSNPNLYWYRQAAGRGLQLLFYSVGIGQISSEVPQNLSASRPQDRQFILSSKKLLLSDSGFYLCAWTRGGFSGANVLTFGAGSRLTVL.

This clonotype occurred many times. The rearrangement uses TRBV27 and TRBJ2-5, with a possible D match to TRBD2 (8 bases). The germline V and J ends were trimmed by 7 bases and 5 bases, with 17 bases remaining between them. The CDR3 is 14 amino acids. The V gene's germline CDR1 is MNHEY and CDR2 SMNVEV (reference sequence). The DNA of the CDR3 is TGTGCCAGCACCCCGGGAGGGGGCATGGAGACCCAGTACTTC. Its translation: CASTPGGGMETQYF.

The CDR3 sequence is CASTQGFGELFF. CDR3 coding DNA: TGTGCCAGCACCCAGGGATTCGGGGAGCTGTTTTTT. The J gene is TRBJ2-2, the V gene TRBV3-1; possible D gene TRBD1, 5 bases. The V and J ends lost 7 bases and 7 bases respectively, with 10 bases between them. Germline V gene sequence: CDR1 LGHDT, CDR2 YNNKEL (reference sequence). This CDR3 contains 12 residues.

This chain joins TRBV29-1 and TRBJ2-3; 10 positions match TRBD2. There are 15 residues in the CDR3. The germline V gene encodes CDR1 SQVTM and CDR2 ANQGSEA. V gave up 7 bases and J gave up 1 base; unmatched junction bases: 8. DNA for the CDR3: TGCAGCGCCGAGGGTCTAGCGGGAGGCACAGATACGCAGTATTTT. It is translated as CSAEGLAGGTDTQYF.

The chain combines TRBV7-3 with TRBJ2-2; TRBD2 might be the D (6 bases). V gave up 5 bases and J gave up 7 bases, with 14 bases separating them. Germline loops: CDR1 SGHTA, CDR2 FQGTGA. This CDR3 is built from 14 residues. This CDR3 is CASSPGLNVGELFF. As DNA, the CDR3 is TGTGCCAGCAGCCCGGGACTTAACGTCGGGGAGCTGTTTTTT.

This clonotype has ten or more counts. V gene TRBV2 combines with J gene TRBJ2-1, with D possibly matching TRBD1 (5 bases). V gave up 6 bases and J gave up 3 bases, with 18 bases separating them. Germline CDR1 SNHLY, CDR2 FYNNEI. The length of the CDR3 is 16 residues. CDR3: CASSERQPLDYNEQFF. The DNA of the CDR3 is TGTGCCAGCAGCGAACGACAGCCCTTAGACTACAATGAGCAGTTCTTC.

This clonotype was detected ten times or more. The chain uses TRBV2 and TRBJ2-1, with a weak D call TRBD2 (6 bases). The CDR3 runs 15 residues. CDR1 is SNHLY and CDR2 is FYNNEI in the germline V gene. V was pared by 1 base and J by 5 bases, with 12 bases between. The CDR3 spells CASSEVPGDNNEQFF. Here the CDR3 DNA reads TGTGCCAGCAGTGAAGTCCCGGGGGATAACAATGAGCAGTTCTTC.